This T cell receptor (beta chain) was recorded in a study of OX40 agonist ivuxolimab in advanced cancers. About the study: Prior checkpoint blockade (anti-PD-1, anti-PD-L1 or anti-CTLA-4) was permitted; 35% to 50% had it. Whole-study findings and limits: Circulating CD4+ and CD8+ T cells showed clonal expansion by week 6 at 0.1 to 3.0 mg/kg.

Libraries were prepared by immunoSEQ multiplex PCR; TCRdb keeps only in-frame clonotypes and omits some of them. The sample lists tens of thousands of clones, just over 85% occurring once. The ends were cut back, 3 bases at V and 3 bases at J, with 21 bases in the middle. The CDR3 is 19 amino acids. From germline, CDR1 is LNHDA and CDR2 SQIVND (reference sequence). Concerning this clone itself: What it binds is not known.

The timepoints at which blood was sampled were baseline, cycle 4 day 1, and cycle 7 day 1. J is TRBJ2-6 and V is TRBV19; D is possibly TRBD1 (5 bases). The material sequenced was CD4+ or CD8+ T cells sorted from blood, taken in a trial of the OX40 agonist ivuxolimab. The clonotype originates from an adult with an advanced solid tumor such as melanoma, head and neck, liver or kidney cancer. The CDR3 coding sequence is TGTGCCAGTAGTATCCACTCGCAGGGTTGGAGAAGTGGGGCCAACGTCCTGACTTTC. Translated, it gives CASSIHSQGWRSGANVLTF.